In this sample, the clone carrying this TCR beta chain turned up many times. TCRdb reprocessed the PCR reads via MiXCR and lists one record per CDR3 protein. This table holds over 600,000 distinct CDR3 sequences, 20% found once. The V end was cut by 3 bases, the J end by 0 bases, with 13 bases between. The CDR3 runs 16 residues. This entry is derived from a study of molecular identifiers for immune sequencing clone quantification. CD8+CD4-CCR7+CD45RA+ sorting gave the naive CD8 T cells. The receptor was derived from a human donor in good health. Some libraries in this study had Jurkat cell RNA spiked in. The chain has TRBV12-3 or TRBV12-4 and TRBJ2-3; D assignment may be TRBD1 or TRBD2 (6 bases each). The sample consisted of naive CD8+ T cells from blood, with Jurkat cell RNA spiked in. As to subset: FACS-sorted CD8+CD4-CCR7+CD45RA+ naive T cells. CDR3 in amino acids: CASSFGVGGSTDTQYF. CDR3 bases: TGTGCCAGCAGTTTCGGTGTCGGGGGCAGCACAGATACGCAGTATTTT.